The rows below give T cell receptor beta chains drawn from one sample of a study of blood T cells in healthy people across ages. MiXCR, run by TCRdb on the 5' RACE reads, gives a single entry per CDR3 protein. The table includes 800,000 to 950,000 distinct CDR3 sequences, 29% detected once. These data also formed part of another study, on T cells of mothers and their children.

The sequencing sample was made of blood. Receptors originate from a woman between 35 and 50 years old in good health. The CDR3 runs from the conserved cysteine through the conserved F or W. A D gene is named only where the DNA matches it firmly. Clone size is stated in some rows and not others, as once, few, many or a class when expanded.

v_gene	j_gene	d_gene	abundance	CDR3aa	CDR3nt
TRBV9	TRBJ2-1	TRBD1	few	CASSYAVGTGAHNEQFF	TGTGCCAGCAGCTACGCCGTAGGGACAGGGGCGCACAATGAGCAGTTCTTC
TRBV7-3	TRBJ2-1	TRBD2	.	CAGSLKQRGGYNEQFF	TGTGCCGGCAGCTTAAAGCAGCGGGGGGGCTACAATGAGCAGTTCTTC
TRBV24-1	TRBJ1-1	.	few	CATSDSLRDTEAFF	TGTGCCACCAGTGATTCCTTAAGGGACACTGAAGCTTTCTTT
TRBV28	TRBJ1-5	.	few	CASSFLDRTYSNQPQHF	TGTGCCAGCAGTTTTCTTGACAGGACCTATAGCAATCAGCCCCAGCATTTT
TRBV20-1	TRBJ2-5	.	.	CSAGDVTQETQYF	TGCAGTGCTGGAGACGTCACCCAAGAGACCCAGTACTTC
TRBV28	TRBJ2-5	.	.	CASSPRTPLGEQYF	TGTGCCAGCAGCCCTAGGACCCCGCTGGGGGAGCAGTACTTC
TRBV11-2	TRBJ2-3	TRBD2	.	CASSLALREGTDTQYF	TGCGCCAGCAGCTTAGCTCTCCGGGAGGGCACAGATACGCAGTATTTT
TRBV10-3	TRBJ2-1	.	.	CATSPTTYNEQFF	TGTGCCACCAGCCCGACAACTTACAATGAGCAGTTCTTC
TRBV12-3/TRBV12-4	TRBJ2-4	TRBD2	.	CASTSGEEQYF	TGTGCCAGTACTAGCGGGGAAGAGCAGTACTTC
TRBV7-9	TRBJ2-7	.	few	CASSLRGAGRYEQYF	TGTGCCAGCAGCCTAAGGGGGGCAGGGCGCTACGAGCAGTACTTC
TRBV29-1	TRBJ1-1	.	.	CSVEDRGLTEAFF	TGCAGCGTTGAAGACAGGGGACTCACTGAAGCTTTCTTT
TRBV20-1	TRBJ2-1	.	.	CRSGGVNYNEQFF	TGCCGATCGGGCGGGGTAAACTACAATGAGCAGTTCTTC
TRBV5-1	TRBJ2-4	TRBD1	.	CASSPGTGPSEQYF	TGCGCCAGCAGCCCCGGGACAGGGCCTAGTGAGCAGTACTTC
TRBV20-1	TRBJ1-2	.	.	CSARLAEIYGYTF	TGCAGTGCTAGGCTGGCGGAAATCTATGGCTACACCTTC
TRBV3-1	TRBJ1-4	.	.	CASSQALASGEKLFF	TGTGCCAGCAGCCAAGCGCTAGCTTCGGGAGAAAAACTGTTTTTT
TRBV7-7	TRBJ1-1	.	.	CASSLGEPNTEAFF	TGTGCTAGCAGCTTAGGGGAGCCGAACACTGAAGCTTTCTTT
TRBV4-1	TRBJ2-3	TRBD2	.	CASSHLASGETDTQYF	TGCGCCAGCAGCCACTTAGCTAGCGGGGAAACAGATACGCAGTATTTT
TRBV29-1	TRBJ2-1	.	.	CSVCGATNEQFF	TGCAGCGTTTGTGGAGCTACGAATGAGCAGTTCTTC
TRBV4-1	TRBJ1-2	.	.	CASSPERGVYGYTF	TGCGCCAGCAGCCCAGAGAGGGGGGTCTATGGCTACACCTTC
TRBV10-3	TRBJ2-1	TRBD2	many	CAISESLASGDEQFF	TGTGCCATCAGTGAGTCACTAGCTAGCGGGGATGAGCAGTTCTTC
TRBV20-1	TRBJ2-3	TRBD1	.	CGTRDRGISDTQYF	TGCGGCACCCGGGACAGGGGGATTTCTGATACGCAGTATTTT
TRBV13	TRBJ2-2	.	.	CASTSSTESYTGELFF	TGTGCCAGCACCTCCTCCACCGAATCGTACACCGGGGAGCTGTTTTTT
TRBV5-4	TRBJ2-7	.	few	CASSFDRTSYEQYF	TGTGCCAGCAGCTTCGACAGGACCTCCTACGAGCAGTACTTC
TRBV20-1	TRBJ2-7	TRBD2	few	CSAIGTSGGNYEQYF	TGCAGTGCTATCGGGACTAGCGGGGGCAACTACGAGCAGTACTTC
TRBV7-2	TRBJ2-7	.	.	CASSFRSYNNEQYF	TGTGCCAGCAGCTTTAGATCTTATAACAATGAGCAGTACTTC
TRBV20-1	TRBJ2-5	TRBD2	once	CSARDWRAGGRQETQYF	TGCAGTGCTAGAGATTGGAGAGCGGGAGGGAGACAAGAGACCCAGTACTTC
TRBV10-2	TRBJ2-3	.	few	CACQEVVGTDTQYF	TGCGCCTGCCAGGAGGTTGTTGGCACAGATACGCAGTATTTT
TRBV5-6	TRBJ2-1	TRBD2	few	CASSFGLAGVYNEQFF	TGTGCCAGCAGCTTTGGCCTAGCGGGGGTTTACAATGAGCAGTTCTTC
TRBV3-1	TRBJ2-2	.	.	CASSHALGTGELFF	TGTGCCAGCAGCCACGCCCTGGGGACCGGGGAGCTGTTTTTT
TRBV7-2	TRBJ2-7	.	.	CASSHDQGGYEQYF	TGTGCCAGCAGCCATGACCAGGGGGGCTACGAGCAGTACTTC
TRBV20-1	TRBJ2-2	TRBD1	.	CSAREGGDRGRWTGELFF	TGCAGTGCTAGAGAAGGGGGTGACAGGGGTCGATGGACCGGGGAGCTGTTTTTT
TRBV25-1	TRBJ1-2	.	few	CASSDTGALSFDYGYTF	TGTGCCAGCAGTGATACTGGGGCGCTCAGTTTTGACTATGGCTACACCTTC
TRBV18	TRBJ2-1	TRBD2	few	CASSPRLAGGTNEQFF	TGTGCCAGCTCACCACGGCTAGCGGGGGGGACGAATGAGCAGTTCTTC
TRBV6-6	TRBJ2-7	.	few	CASSIRGGDSYEQYF	TGTGCCAGCAGTATCCGAGGGGGGGACTCCTACGAGCAGTACTTC
TRBV28	TRBJ1-1	.	.	CASKNPSTEAFF	TGTGCCAGCAAGAACCCCAGCACTGAAGCTTTCTTT
TRBV6-5	TRBJ2-7	.	.	CASSYKGQGSSYEQYF	TGTGCCAGCAGCTACAAGGGGCAGGGGAGCTCCTACGAGCAGTACTTC
TRBV9	TRBJ1-2	TRBD1	few	CASSASGGDYGYTF	TGTGCCAGCAGCGCCTCAGGGGGCGACTATGGCTACACCTTC
TRBV6-1	TRBJ1-1	.	.	CASSEAYRTTEAFF	TGTGCCAGCAGTGAAGCATATCGGACAACTGAAGCTTTCTTT
TRBV20-1	TRBJ2-6	TRBD1	many	CSAGTVSSGANVLTF	TGCAGTGCTGGGACAGTTAGTAGTGGGGCCAACGTCCTGACTTTC
TRBV7-2	TRBJ1-5	TRBD1	.	CASSYDRGRNQPQHF	TGTGCCAGCAGCTACGATAGGGGGCGGAATCAGCCCCAGCATTTT
TRBV4-1	TRBJ2-3	.	.	CASSQGTEDTQYF	TGCGCCAGCAGCCAAGGGACCGAAGATACGCAGTATTTT
TRBV30	TRBJ2-7	.	.	CAWRRKEEWGPHEQYF	TGTGCCTGGAGACGGAAAGAGGAGTGGGGCCCCCACGAGCAGTACTTC
TRBV5-1	TRBJ1-1	.	.	CASSYEAGQGLNTEAFF	TGCGCCAGCAGCTACGAGGCCGGGCAGGGCCTAAACACTGAAGCTTTCTTT
TRBV6-5	TRBJ2-7	.	many	CASRLQGWVSAYEQYF	TGTGCCAGCAGACTACAGGGATGGGTAAGCGCCTACGAGCAGTACTTC
TRBV12-5	TRBJ2-3	TRBD2	.	CASGSGTSGGDTQYF	TGTGCTAGTGGTTCCGGGACTAGCGGGGGGGATACGCAGTATTTT
TRBV20-1	TRBJ1-2	TRBD1	few	CGALSRRGQGYGYTF	TGCGGCGCCTTATCCCGGAGGGGACAGGGGTATGGCTACACCTTC
TRBV6-2/TRBV6-3	TRBJ2-7	TRBD1	many	CASSPTGPHEQYF	TGTGCCAGCAGCCCGACAGGGCCCCACGAGCAGTACTTC
TRBV12-3/TRBV12-4	TRBJ2-3	TRBD2	.	CASSFSGSANTQYF	TGTGCCAGCAGTTTCAGCGGGAGTGCAAATACGCAGTATTTT
TRBV4-1	TRBJ2-7	TRBD1	many	CASSFGQGPVREQYF	TGCGCCAGCAGCTTCGGACAGGGCCCCGTGAGGGAGCAGTACTTC
TRBV4-1	TRBJ1-2	.	many	CASSQDTDGIYGYTF	TGCGCCAGCAGCCAAGATACGGACGGGATATATGGCTACACCTTC
TRBV12-3/TRBV12-4	TRBJ2-1	TRBD2	many	CASSFAAGGGNEQFF	TGTGCCAGCAGTTTTGCGGCGGGGGGCGGCAATGAGCAGTTCTTC
TRBV12-3/TRBV12-4	TRBJ2-3	.	once	CASSLTLLRRSIADTQYF	TGTGCCAGCAGTTTAACCCTCCTGCGGAGAAGCATCGCAGATACGCAGTATTTT
TRBV10-3	TRBJ2-6	TRBD1	.	CAISESSGGSGANVLTF	TGTGCCATCAGTGAGTCTTCAGGGGGCTCTGGGGCCAACGTCCTGACTTTC
TRBV7-9	TRBJ1-1	.	few	CASSLAFETEAFF	TGTGCCAGCAGCTTAGCGTTCGAGACAGAAGCTTTCTTT
TRBV7-3	TRBJ2-1	TRBD2	many	CASSTGGASYNEQFF	TGTGCCAGCAGTACCGGGGGGGCCTCCTACAATGAGCAGTTCTTC